Below, 30 T cell receptor beta chains from the same sample are listed, as sequenced in a study of identical twins. Each CDR3 protein gets one entry after TCRdb re-called the 5' RACE reads with MiXCR. The sample has roughly 720,000 distinct CDR3 sequences, about 20% seen once. These data were also filed under a second study, of T cells expressing NK-cell markers.

Material for sequencing was PBMCs. The receptor source for this set is a woman aged 18-29 years in good health.

The V gene is TRBV11-2, the J gene TRBJ2-7, with 13 bases matching TRBD2. Germline V lookup: CDR1 SGHAT, CDR2 FQNNGV. The CDR3 spans 18 residues. After removal of 2 bases from V and 0 bases from J, the junction contained 7 bases not matched to a gene. For the CDR3, the DNA is TGTGCCAGCAGCTTAATACGACTAGCGGGAGGCCTCTCCTACGAGCAGTACTTC. Protein product: CASSLIRLAGGLSYEQYF.

The chain combines TRBV10-3 with TRBJ1-1; possibly TRBD1 for D (5 bases). V was shortened by 5 bases and J by 7 bases, with 11 bases between the two germline ends. The germline V gene has CDR1 ENHRY and CDR2 SYGVKD. CDR3 size: 12 residues. The CDR3 DNA sequence: TGTGCCATCAGTCATACAGGCGGTGAAGCTTTCTTT. As protein: CAISHTGGEAFF.

This chain joins TRBV6-1 and TRBJ1-5; D not resolved. Trimming stripped 10 bases from V and 8 bases from J, with 12 bases between. The CDR3 is 11 amino acids. CDR1 is MNHNS and CDR2 is SASEGT in the germline V gene. CDR3 region: CATGRREPQHF. CDR3 nucleotide sequence: TGTGCCACAGGCCGGAGGGAGCCCCAGCATTTT.

This clonotype was observed a few times. This chain joins TRBV5-5 and TRBJ1-4; 8 bases align to TRBD1. CDR3 length: 15 residues. The germline CDR1 and CDR2 sequences are SGHKS and YYEKEE (reference sequence). V lost 2 bases and J lost 8; bases outside the gene matches: 8. The CDR3 spells CASSFQGAQGEKLFF. In DNA form, the CDR3 reads TGTGCCAGCAGCTTTCAGGGGGCGCAAGGAGAAAAACTGTTTTTT.

V is TRBV20-1 and J is TRBJ2-2; tentative D call: TRBD2 (5 bases). V was pared by 3 bases and J by 6 bases, with 11 bases between. The V gene's germline CDR1 is DFQATT and CDR2 SNEGSKA (reference sequence). The CDR3 length is 13 residues. The CDR3 region is CSARRKEAGELFF. The CDR3 DNA reads TGCAGTGCTAGGCGAAAGGAGGCCGGGGAGCTGTTTTTT.

The CDR3 protein is CASSLAVRGLNTEAFF. The CDR3 coding sequence is TGTGCCAGCAGTTTAGCGGTTCGGGGGCTGAACACTGAAGCTTTCTTT. The chain uses TRBV12-3 or TRBV12-4 and TRBJ1-1; TRBD1 is a possible D gene (6 bases). CDR3 size: 16 residues. V shed 0 bases and J shed 0 bases, with 11 bases lying between them.

There are a few counts of this clonotype. The chain recombines TRBV5-1 with TRBJ1-1; no clear D. V was clipped by 6 bases and J by 1 base, with 10 bases between them. The CDR3 has 13 amino acids. CDR1 SGHRS and CDR2 YFSETQ come from the germline V gene. This chain's CDR3 is CASMVQTNTEAFF. DNA for the CDR3: TGCGCCAGCATGGTCCAGACGAACACTGAAGCTTTCTTT.

This clonotype was seen ten or more times. The J gene is TRBJ2-3, the V gene TRBV12-3 or TRBV12-4; 7 positions match TRBD1. The CDR3 runs 14 residues. The V segment lost 2 bases and the J segment 4 bases; nucleotides outside the gene matches: 3. The CDR3 nucleotides are TGTGCCAGCAGTTTAAGACAGGGATCAGATACGCAGTATTTT. Translating it yields CASSLRQGSDTQYF.

The chain employs TRBV6-1 and TRBJ1-1; D is undetermined. The CDR3 is 15 amino acids. The germline gives CDR1 MNHNS, CDR2 SASEGT. V was trimmed by 8 bases and J by 0 bases, leaving 16 bases between them. CDR3 region: CASRLRLGMNTEAFF. CDR3 DNA: TGTGCCAGCCGCTTGAGACTGGGGATGAACACTGAAGCTTTCTTT.

The table lists this clonotype with a few counts. This chain connects TRBV7-3 to TRBJ2-1; 8 nucleotides align to TRBD1. CDR3 length equals 16 residues. Germline V gene lookup returns CDR1 SGHTA and CDR2 FQGTGA. J gave up 4 bases and V 2 bases, and 7 bases lay outside the gene matches. CDR3 sequence: CASSLGTGLRYNEQFF. CDR3 in DNA: TGTGCCAGCAGCTTAGGGACAGGCTTAAGGTACAATGAGCAGTTCTTC.

This clonotype was observed a few times. The J gene is TRBJ2-5, the V gene TRBV3-1; no definite D call. V lost 2 bases and J lost 5, with 6 bases in between. CDR1 is LGHDT and CDR2 is YNNKEL in the germline V gene (reference sequence). This CDR3 is built from 12 residues. CDR3 DNA: TGTGCCAGCAGCCAAACCCCGGAGACCCAGTACTTC. Protein: CASSQTPETQYF.

This clonotype has only a few counts. The CDR3 DNA is TGCGCCAGCAGCCCGACCAGGGGTCGGCACAATGAGCAGTTCTTC. Translation: CASSPTRGRHNEQFF. The chain joins TRBV5-1 to TRBJ2-1; D possibly corresponds to TRBD1 (6 bases). CDR3 length equals 15 residues. Trimming took 4 bases from V and 5 from J, leaving 16 bases between them. The germline CDR1 and CDR2 sequences are SGHRS and YFSETQ.

The chain couples TRBV7-8 to TRBJ2-7, with no clear D. CDR3 length: 15 amino acids. Germline V CDR1 and CDR2: SGHVS, FQNEAQ. Between the trimmed V and J ends, which lost 4 bases and 4 bases, there was a span of 17 bases. The CDR3 region is CASSSGSGALYEQYF. CDR3 bases: TGTGCCAGCAGCTCGGGCTCAGGAGCGTTGTACGAGCAGTACTTC. Variable domain in full (rest from reference TRBV7-8 and TRBJ2-7): GAGVSQSPRYKVAKRGQDVALRCDPISGHVSLFWYQQALGQGPEFLTYFQNEAQLDKSGLPSDRFFAERPEGSVSTLKIQRTQQEDSAVYLCASSSGSGALYEQYFGPGTRLTVT.

The gene calls are TRBV2 and TRBJ1-2, with 7 bases identical to TRBD1. V shed 6 bases, J shed 4 bases, and the junction held 11 bases outside the gene matches. Germline V gene sequence: CDR1 SNHLY, CDR2 FYNNEI. The length of the CDR3 is 15 residues. The CDR3 sequence: CASRAETGIGYGYTF. The CDR3 DNA is TGTGCCAGCAGGGCCGAGACAGGGATTGGCTATGGCTACACCTTC. Supplemented by reference TRBV2 and TRBJ1-2, the full variable domain reads EPEVTQTPSHQVTQMGQEVILRCVPISNHLYFYWYRQILGQKVEFLVSFYNNEISEKSEIFDDQFSVERPDGSNFTLKIRSTKLEDSAMYFCASRAETGIGYGYTFGSGTRLTVV.

This clonotype showed up many times. The V and J genes are TRBV6-1 and TRBJ2-7; 8 nucleotides align to TRBD1. This CDR3 spans 15 amino acids. The J segment lost 7 bases and the V segment lost 5 bases, leaving 13 bases of the junction unmatched. Looked up from germline, CDR1 is MNHNS and CDR2 is SASEGT. The CDR3 DNA follows: TGTGCCAGCAGTCTGTATAGCAGGGGGCTCTCGGAGCAGTACTTC. This gives the protein CASSLYSRGLSEQYF.

This clonotype appeared a few times. The V gene is TRBV10-3, the J gene TRBJ2-1; no firm D call. CDR1 and CDR2 from the germline V gene are ENHRY and SYGVKD. V shed 2 bases and J shed 8 bases, with 16 bases lying between them. This CDR3 contains 15 residues. CDR3 amino acids: CAISETGPVHDEQFF. For the CDR3, the DNA is TGTGCCATCAGTGAGACGGGCCCAGTACACGATGAGCAGTTCTTC.

The J gene is TRBJ2-1, the V gene TRBV5-6; TRBD2 aligns across 15 bases. Germline assignment: CDR1 SGHDT and CDR2 YYEEEE. The CDR3 extends over 15 amino acids. V trimming: 4 bases; J trimming: 10 bases; junction bases outside the gene matches: 6. This CDR3 is CASSEGLAGGQEQFF. DNA for the CDR3: TGTGCCAGCAGCGAGGGACTAGCGGGGGGCCAAGAGCAGTTCTTC.

CDR3 in DNA: TGTGCCAGCAGTTTCTCCACTAGCGGGGAGGCTGAGGATACGCAGTATTTT. It yields the protein CASSFSTSGEAEDTQYF. The chain has TRBV12-3 or TRBV12-4 and TRBJ2-3; TRBD2 matches 10 bases. This CDR3 region has 17 residues. Unmatched junction bases numbered 12, after V lost 3 bases and J lost 6 bases.

There are a few counts of this clonotype. The CDR3 here is CASSLSQSQPEAFF. CDR3 nucleotide sequence: TGTGCCAGCAGTTTAAGTCAGTCACAACCTGAAGCTTTCTTT. The chain is built from TRBV12-3 or TRBV12-4 and TRBJ1-1; D gene ambiguous. The CDR3 has 14 residues. The V gene lost 2 bases and the J gene lost 6 bases, with 13 bases spanning the gap.

The rearrangement uses TRBV11-3 and TRBJ2-2; 8 nucleotides line up with TRBD1. Trimming took 3 bases from V and 5 from J; bases not matched to a gene: 11. CDR1 SGHNT and CDR2 YENEEA come from the germline V gene. This CDR3 has 17 residues. CDR3 protein: CASSLGTGALWTGELFF. For the CDR3, the DNA is TGTGCCAGCAGCTTGGGGACAGGAGCCCTATGGACCGGGGAGCTGTTTTTT.

The V and J genes are TRBV30 and TRBJ2-3; 7 bases align to TRBD2. The germline V gene encodes CDR1 GTSNPN and CDR2 SVGIG (reference sequence). This CDR3 contains 15 residues. With V trimmed by 5 bases and J by 6 bases, 14 bases remained unmatched. CDR3: CAWSSGTGGLDTQYF. The CDR3 coding sequence is TGTGCCTGGTCGTCGGGGACGGGAGGTCTGGATACGCAGTATTTT. The full variable domain, rest sourced from reference TRBV30 and TRBJ2-3, is SQTIHQWPATLVQPVGSPLSLECTVEGTSNPNLYWYRQAAGRGLQLLFYSVGIGQISSEVPQNLSASRPQDRQFILSSKKLLLSDSGFYLCAWSSGTGGLDTQYFGPGTRLTVL.

The rearrangement uses TRBV20-1 and TRBJ1-4, with TRBD1 as a possible D gene (6 bases). The V end was cut by 6 bases, the J end by 5 bases, with 13 bases between. The CDR3 contains 13 residues. Per germline, CDR1 DFQATT and CDR2 SNEGSKA (reference sequence). The CDR3 reads CSAQDSFNEKLFF. The CDR3 DNA sequence: TGCAGTGCCCAGGACAGCTTCAATGAAAAACTGTTTTTT.

The chain links TRBV20-1 to TRBJ2-3; TRBD2 matches at 10 bases. In germline, CDR1 is DFQATT, CDR2 SNEGSKA (reference sequence). This CDR3 comprises 15 residues. V dropped 6 bases and J dropped 6; count of bases not matched to a gene: 12. CDR3 in DNA: TGCAGTGCACCCTACCTAGCGGGAGTGGGTGATACGCAGTATTTT. Encoded protein: CSAPYLAGVGDTQYF.

In this sample, this clonotype turned up a few times. The rearrangement uses TRBV10-3 and TRBJ2-7, with 11 positions matching TRBD1. The length of the CDR3 is 15 residues. Germline V gene data show CDR1 as ENHRY and CDR2 as SYGVKD. V dropped 6 bases and J dropped 2; count of bases not matched to a gene: 6. The CDR3: CAISGGTGGTYEQYF. The CDR3 bases are TGTGCCATCAGCGGAGGGACAGGGGGTACCTACGAGCAGTACTTC.

The CDR3 loop reads CSATSSAGLPNEQFF. The DNA of the CDR3 is TGCAGTGCTACCTCGTCGGCGGGGCTGCCGAATGAGCAGTTCTTC. The chain recombines TRBV20-1 with TRBJ2-1; D might be TRBD2 (6 bases). V was cut by 4 bases and J by 7 bases, with 20 bases left in between. Germline CDR1 is DFQATT and CDR2 is SNEGSKA (reference sequence). The CDR3 contains 15 residues.

The J gene is TRBJ1-1, the V gene TRBV7-9, with D possibly being TRBD1 (5 bases). The CDR3 totals 15 residues. CDR1 is SEHNR, CDR2 FQNEAQ, per germline (reference sequence). V lost 5 bases and J lost 4, with 17 bases in between. The CDR3 here is CASSALGGRGTEAFF. The CDR3 coding sequence is TGTGCCAGCAGCGCCCTTGGGGGTAGGGGCACTGAAGCTTTCTTT.

The sample holds a few counts of this clonotype. V is TRBV5-1 and J is TRBJ1-1, with a possible D match to TRBD1 (6 bases). The CDR3 extends over 16 amino acids. V lost 2 bases and J 0 bases, leaving 14 bases between the germline ends. The germline V gene has CDR1 SGHRS and CDR2 YFSETQ. This chain's CDR3 is CASSFGQRQLNTEAFF. The CDR3 bases are TGCGCCAGCAGCTTTGGACAGAGACAACTGAACACTGAAGCTTTCTTT. Full variable domain (remainder filled in from reference TRBV5-1 and TRBJ1-1): KAGVTQTPRYLIKTRGQQVTLSCSPISGHRSVSWYQQTPGQGLQFLFEYFSETQRNKGNFPGRFSGRQFSNSRSEMNVSTLELGDSALYLCASSFGQRQLNTEAFFGQGTRLTVV.

The chain recombines TRBV12-3 or TRBV12-4 with TRBJ2-2; D remains ambiguous. This CDR3 region has 12 residues. Trimming shortened V by 5 bases and J by 3 bases, and 4 bases separated the two germline ends. The CDR3 reads CASSKDTGELFF. DNA of the CDR3: TGTGCCAGCAGTAAGGACACCGGGGAGCTGTTTTTT.

The rearrangement uses TRBV6-1 and TRBJ1-1; unclear D gene. The germline V gene encodes CDR1 MNHNS and CDR2 SASEGT. The CDR3 extends over 15 amino acids. Trimming shortened V by 5 bases and J by 2 bases, and 15 bases separated the two germline ends. CDR3 in DNA: TGTGCCAGCAGTCTCCCCAAGCGGGTAAACACTGAAGCTTTCTTT. It translates to CASSLPKRVNTEAFF.

This sequence joins TRBV4-2 and TRBJ2-4; the match to TRBD1 covers 8 bases. The CDR3 sequence is 15 residues long. V lost 0 bases to trimming and J lost 9 bases; unmatched junction nucleotides: 7. Germline V gene lookup returns CDR1 LGHNA and CDR2 YNFKEQ. The CDR3, as DNA: TGTGCCAGCAGCCAAGACCCGGGACAGGTCGCCATTCAGTACTTC. Translating gives CASSQDPGQVAIQYF.